Below, one T cell receptor (beta chain) is given with its context. What it binds is not known. One end of the junction varies from germline; a read error may be responsible. The data belong to a study of blood T cells in healthy people across ages. Study details: Using template switching, researchers captured about one barcoded beta molecule for each two T cells.

Germline assignment: CDR1 SGHDT and CDR2 YYEEEE. This CDR3 contains 11 residues. Study-wide results and caveats: Getting older went along with TCR beta diversity per million T cells dropping roughly linearly.

A second PCR of about 6 to 12 cycles used a sample-barcoded 5' primer and a J-beta primer mix. Sequencing recovered at least 2.5 million CDR3-containing paired-end reads from each sample. TCRdb used MiXCR to reprocess the 5' RACE reads, holding one entry per CDR3 protein. The sample gives about 580,000 distinct CDR3 sequences, roughly 48% of which show up once; about 22% is in the top ten. The TCR comes from a man older than 75 in good health. The chain uses TRBV5-6 and TRBJ1-2; a weak D match, TRBD1 (6 bases). The sequencing input was blood. The CDR3 DNA reads TGTGCCATCAGCTTGGGGACAGGCTACACCTTC. Protein sequence: CAISLGTGYTF.